This TCR beta chain stems from a study of control samples from healthy donors and cancer patients. Produced via immunoSEQ multiplex PCR; TCRdb's table is partial and in-frame only. The data show approximately 170,000 clones, roughly 90% seen once. The germline gives CDR1 MNHEY, CDR2 SVGEGT. CDR3 length: 12 residues. V lost 6 bases, J lost 4 bases, and 10 bases lay in between. This clone occurred once. Sequencing was performed on blood. The source is a woman aged 25 to 39 in good health. The V call is TRBV6-2 or TRBV6-3, the J call TRBJ2-7; D call uncertain. Here the CDR3 DNA reads TGTGCCAGCAGCCTCCCACCTTACGAGCAGTACTTC. Translated: CASSLPPYEQYF.